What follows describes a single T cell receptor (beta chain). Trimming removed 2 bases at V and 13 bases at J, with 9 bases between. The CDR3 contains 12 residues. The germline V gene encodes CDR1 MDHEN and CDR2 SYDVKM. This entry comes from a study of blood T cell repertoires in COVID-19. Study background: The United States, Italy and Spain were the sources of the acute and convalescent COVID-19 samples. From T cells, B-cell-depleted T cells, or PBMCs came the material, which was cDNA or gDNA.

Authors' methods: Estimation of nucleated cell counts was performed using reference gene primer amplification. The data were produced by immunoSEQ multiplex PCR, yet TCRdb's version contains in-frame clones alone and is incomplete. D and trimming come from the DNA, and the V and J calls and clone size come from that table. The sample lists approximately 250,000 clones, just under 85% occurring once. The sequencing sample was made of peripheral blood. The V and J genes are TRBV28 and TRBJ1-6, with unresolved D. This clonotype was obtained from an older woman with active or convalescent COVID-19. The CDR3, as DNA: TGTGCCAGCAGTTTACGGAACAGCCCCCTCCACTTT. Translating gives CASSLRNSPLHF.